These T cell receptor beta chains were read from a single sample in a study of PD-1 blockade in classical Hodgkin lymphoma. Clones were sequenced by immunoSEQ multiplex PCR, and TCRdb holds only the in-frame ones, with some missing. The table shows about 25,000 clones, with around 86% occurring only once. The specimen was peripheral blood mononuclear cells (PBMCs), collected before the second cycle of nivolumab. These receptors were taken from a human donor with classical Hodgkin lymphoma. The CDR3 runs from the conserved cysteine through the conserved F or W. A D gene is named only where the DNA matches it firmly. Clone sizes are given selectively: once, few, many, or a class where the clone is expanded.

>TRBV18|TRBJ2-1|.|once
TGTGCCAGCTCACCGCCGAGACGGTCGGAAAAAAATGAGCAGTTCTTC
CASSPPRRSEKNEQFF
>TRBV15|TRBJ2-1|TRBD2|.
TGTGCCACCCTCGGACTAGCGGGTAATGAGCAGTTCTTC
CATLGLAGNEQFF
>TRBV2|TRBJ2-2|TRBD1|.
TGTGCCAGCAGTGAACGGGCAGGGGGGAACACCGGGGAGCTGTTTTTT
CASSERAGGNTGELFF
>TRBV7-2|TRBJ1-2|.|.
TGTGCCAGCAGCCTGAACCCGACGGACAACTATGGCTACACCTTC
CASSLNPTDNYGYTF
>TRBV7-2|TRBJ2-7|.|.
TGTGCCAGCAGCCTTACACCCCGCTACGAGCAGTACTTC
CASSLTPRYEQYF
>TRBV7-2|TRBJ2-1|.|once
TGTGCCAGCAGCTTAAGGCTATACAATGAGCAGTTCTTC
CASSLRLYNEQFF
>TRBV5-4|TRBJ1-3|.|once
TGTGCCAGCAGCTTCCCTGAAAGCCCAAACACCATATATTTT
CASSFPESPNTIYF
>TRBV10-1|TRBJ1-1|.|.
TGCGCCAGCAGACCCATGGACAGATTGAACACTGAAGCTTTCTTT
CASRPMDRLNTEAFF
>TRBV2|TRBJ1-2|.|.
TGTGCCAGCACCCCATCGCGCATCTATGGCTACACCTTC
CASTPSRIYGYTF
>TRBV27|TRBJ1-2|TRBD1|medium-sized
TGTGCCAGCAGTTTAGGGACAGGGCTAGCCTATGGCTACACCTTC
CASSLGTGLAYGYTF
>TRBV27|TRBJ2-3|.|.
TGTGCCAGCAGTTCCCTGACTCTAACCACAGATACGCAGTATTTT
CASSSLTLTTDTQYF
>TRBV18|TRBJ2-6|.|once
TGTGCCAGCTCACCACGCCAGACTTACGGCTCTGGGGCCAACGTCCTGACTTTC
CASSPRQTYGSGANVLTF
>TRBV15|TRBJ1-1|TRBD1|few
TGTGCCACCAGCAGAGGGGACAGCAAATCTTTCTTT
CATSRGDSKSFF
>TRBV5-4|TRBJ2-7|.|.
TGTGCCAGCAGCCCCCTCCAAGGGGTTGGTGAGCAGTACTTC
CASSPLQGVGEQYF
>TRBV14|TRBJ1-1|.|.
TGTGCCAGCAGCCAAGTAGTCACGACCCACACTGAAGCTTTCTTT
CASSQVVTTHTEAFF
>TRBV10-3|TRBJ1-1|.|few
TGTGCCATCAGTGAAAGGCCCAACACTGAAGCTTTCTTT
CAISERPNTEAFF
>TRBV27|TRBJ2-1|TRBD2|.
TGTGCCAGCAGTTTAATAGCGGGAGGCCATGAGCAGTTCTTC
CASSLIAGGHEQFF
>TRBV27|TRBJ1-2|.|.
TGTGCCAGCAGTTGGTCCGGGGGGGCGCAGGGCTACACCTTC
CASSWSGGAQGYTF
>TRBV5-1|TRBJ1-3|TRBD1|.
TGCGCCAGCAGCTTGCAGGGGGCGGCTGGAAACACCATATATTTT
CASSLQGAAGNTIYF
>TRBV7-8|TRBJ1-2|TRBD1|.
TGTGCCAGCAGCTTGGGACAGGGGGGATATGGCTACACCTTC
CASSLGQGGYGYTF
>TRBV28|TRBJ2-7|.|.
TGTGCCAGCAGTTTAGTCCTGACGGGAGCCGGGGAGCAAACGTCCTACGAGCAGTACTTC
CASSLVLTGAGEQTSYEQYF
>TRBV2|TRBJ1-6|.|once
TGTGCCAGCAGTGAAGCCCGAGGCCAGAGCCAGTTCTCCTATAATTCACCCCTCCACTTT
CASSEARGQSQFSYNSPLHF
>TRBV11-3|TRBJ2-3|TRBD2|.
TGTGCCAGCAGCCTCCGAGATAGCGGGGGAACAGATACGCAGTATTTT
CASSLRDSGGTDTQYF
>TRBV7-9|TRBJ1-5|.|.
TGTGCCAGCAGCTTAGGGTGGGACACCAATCAGCCCCAGCATTTT
CASSLGWDTNQPQHF
>TRBV11-3|TRBJ2-3|TRBD2|.
TGTGCCAGCAGTCCCCGGACTAGCCTTGTCACAGATACGCAGTATTTT
CASSPRTSLVTDTQYF
>TRBV27|TRBJ1-2|.|.
TGTGCCAGCAGTTTGGACGGACTTTCTAACTATGGCTACACCTTC
CASSLDGLSNYGYTF
>TRBV5-1|TRBJ2-7|.|.
TGCGCCAGCAGCTTGGTGTCAGACTACGAGCAGTACTTC
CASSLVSDYEQYF
>TRBV6-6|TRBJ2-2|.|.
TGTGCCAGCAGCCCGATTGGAGGGGAGCTGTTTTTT
CASSPIGGELFF
>TRBV30|TRBJ2-7|.|.
TGTGCCTGGACCTACAGGGCAGGCCACGAGCAGTACTTC
CAWTYRAGHEQYF
>TRBV6-1|TRBJ1-1|.|.
TGTGCCAGCAGTCCCAATCTGCAGGCCCTGGGGTTCTTT
CASSPNLQALGFF
>TRBV18|TRBJ1-1|TRBD1|.
TGTGCCAGCTCACCTAACGAGAAGACAGGGGAAGCTTTCTTT
CASSPNEKTGEAFF
>TRBV6-1|TRBJ1-5|.|few
TGTGCCAGCAGTAGACAGCCCAATCAGCCCCAGCATTTT
CASSRQPNQPQHF
>TRBV5-4|TRBJ2-7|.|.
TGTGCCAGCAGCTTGTGGGTCGGGGGTCTTGACGAGCAGTACTTC
CASSLWVGGLDEQYF
>TRBV9|TRBJ2-3|TRBD2|once
TGTGCCAGCAGTGAGACTAGCGGGAGGGGTTGGATAGATACGCAGTATTTT
CASSETSGRGWIDTQYF
>TRBV10-2|TRBJ2-3|TRBD2|.
TGCGCCAGCAGGCCGACTAGCGGGCCAGATACGCAGTATTTT
CASRPTSGPDTQYF
>TRBV7-2|TRBJ1-1|.|.
TGTGCCAGCAGCTTAGCGCGGGGCAGCCTCACTGAAGCTTTCTTT
CASSLARGSLTEAFF
>TRBV19|TRBJ2-2|.|.
TGTGCCAGTAGTATAAGGACAGTCGGGGAGCTGTTTTTT
CASSIRTVGELFF
>TRBV5-6|TRBJ1-1|.|.
TGTGCCAGCAGCTCTGGGGTGGTGGGTGAAGCTTTCTTT
CASSSGVVGEAFF
>TRBV7-6|TRBJ1-6|.|.
TGTGCCAGCAGCTTAGAGGGGTTCAGGGGTCCCGGGGGGTATAATTCACCCCTCCACTTT
CASSLEGFRGPGGYNSPLHF
>TRBV20-1|TRBJ1-2|.|.
TGCAGTGCCCCTCTTAGGGGGGCTTGGGCCTTC
CSAPLRGAWAF
>TRBV6-5|TRBJ1-6|TRBD1|.
TGTGCCAGCAGTTACTCACAGGGGTCCTATAATTCACCCCTCCACTTT
CASSYSQGSYNSPLHF
>TRBV30|TRBJ2-5|TRBD1|.
TGTGCCTACGAGGGACAGAACCAAGAGACCCAGTACTTC
CAYEGQNQETQYF
>TRBV4-1|TRBJ2-7|.|few
TGCGCCAGCAGCCAAGTATCCAGGCAGGGGTCCTACGAGCAGTACTTC
CASSQVSRQGSYEQYF
>TRBV19|TRBJ1-5|.|.
TGTGCCAGTAAGAGTAGAGAACAGCCCCAGCATTTT
CASKSREQPQHF
>TRBV10-3|TRBJ2-7|.|.
TGTGCCATCACGGAGGGCAGGGCCTACGAGCAGTACTTC
CAITEGRAYEQYF
>TRBV6-5|TRBJ2-1|TRBD1|.
TGTGCCAGCAGTTACTTCGGGACAGCCAAAGGAGGTTTGTTACTCTTC
CASSYFGTAKGGLLLF
>TRBV7-9|TRBJ2-1|.|.
TGTGCCAGCAGCCCAGCGGACAGAATAAACAATGAGCAGTTCTTC
CASSPADRINNEQFF
>TRBV30|TRBJ1-2|.|.
TGTGCCTGGAGTTTTACAGCTGGCTACACCTTC
CAWSFTAGYTF